The clone carrying this T cell receptor (beta chain) was detected only a few times. Regarding time point: pretreatment peripheral blood. Urothelial carcinoma affected the patients, and it was locally advanced or metastatic. Here immunoSEQ multiplex PCR was the method, and the copy in TCRdb shows in-frame clones only, minus some. This sample yields 70,000 to 80,000 clones, of which around four fifths are seen a single time; approximately 7.1% belongs to the top ten. This entry comes from a study of PD-L1 blockade in urothelial cancer. The TCR was taken from a man aged 40-49 years with urothelial cancer. The sequenced sample was PBMCs, obtained around atezolizumab (anti-PD-L1) treatment.

The CDR3 sequence: CASSVTTGNTEAFF. The CDR3 coding sequence is TGTGCCAGCAGCGTAACCACAGGTAACACTGAAGCTTTCTTT. V and J are TRBV9 and TRBJ1-1, with D possibly matching TRBD1 (5 bases). Germline assignment: CDR1 SGDLS and CDR2 YYNGEE. V dropped 1 base and J dropped 2 bases, with 9 bases sitting between them. This CDR3 contains 14 residues.